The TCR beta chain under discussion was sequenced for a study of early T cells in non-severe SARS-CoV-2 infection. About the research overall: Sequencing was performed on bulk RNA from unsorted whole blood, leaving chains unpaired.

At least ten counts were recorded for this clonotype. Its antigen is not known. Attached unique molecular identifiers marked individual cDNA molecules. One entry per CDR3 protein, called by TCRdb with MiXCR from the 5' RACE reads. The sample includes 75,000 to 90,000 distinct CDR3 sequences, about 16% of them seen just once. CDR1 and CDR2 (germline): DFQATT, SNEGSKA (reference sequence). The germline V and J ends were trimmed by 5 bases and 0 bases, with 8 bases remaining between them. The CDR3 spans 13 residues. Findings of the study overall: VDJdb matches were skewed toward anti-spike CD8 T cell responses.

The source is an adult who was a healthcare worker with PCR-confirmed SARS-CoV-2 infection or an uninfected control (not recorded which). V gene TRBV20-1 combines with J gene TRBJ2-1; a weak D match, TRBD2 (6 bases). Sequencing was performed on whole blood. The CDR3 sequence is CSAGGSSYNEQFF. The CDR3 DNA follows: TGCAGTGCTGGAGGGAGCTCCTACAATGAGCAGTTCTTC.